Detailed here is one T cell receptor beta chain. The specificity of this receptor is unknown. Per-base qualities were not stored, and no clone one base away is much larger. The source of the sample is a study of cytomegalovirus exposure and HLA in healthy donors (dated by TCRdb to about 2017). Describing the broader study: The 500 to 800 repertoires of the first cohort and the 120 or so validation repertoires were produced on the same platform, according to a later analysis. The study was designed to test whether signatures of past pathogen exposure could be identified by cataloging public T cell receptors. To predict cytomegalovirus infection status, the study combined high-throughput TCR immunosequencing, statistical association of individual TCRs with disease status, and machine learning. In addition to the first cohort of 666 subjects, a separate validation cohort of approximately 120 different subjects was used. The study at large found these results: A later analysis found that TCRs clustered in the first cohort also tended to co-occur in the roughly 120 validation repertoires, with more than 90% of cluster scores above 0. In vitro tests confirmed that three of the cytomegalovirus-associated TCR beta chains recognize cytomegalovirus antigens. A later analysis lacked HLA typing for the validation cohort, so it scored co-occurrence in that cohort across all 120 repertoires. A total of 150 to 200 TCR beta chains were listed by the study as associated with cytomegalovirus. Most TCR sequences were observed very rarely across donors, whereas some public TCRs were present in many individuals. The classifier was reported to diagnose cytomegalovirus status with high specificity and sensitivity in both the original and validation cohorts. It was suggested by the authors that the approach could potentially be generalized to other disease states and immunological phenotypes.

CDR1 and CDR2 (KGHSH, LQKENI) derive from the germline V gene. V has 1 base trimmed and J has 3 bases trimmed; junction bases matching no gene number 13. Including cysteine and phenylalanine, the CDR3 has 19 amino acids. Only the CDR3 region is kept as DNA, spanning 57 bases read in frame from base 1. Separate from the approximately 670-subject first cohort, the validation cohort of 90 to 150 subjects was the group to which the donors belonged. The library was produced with the immunoSEQ multiplex PCR assay. As for how the authors treated the data: A statistical classification framework was built for diagnosing cytomegalovirus status from the catalog of TCR beta chain sequences. TCRdb retrieved this table from immuneACCESS and kept in-frame rearrangements only. Not all clones are present; in checked studies, unresolved V genes account for under half, and no reason is known for the remainder. That table is the source of V, J and clone size, and D and trimming were worked out from the DNA. The sample table lists under 200,000 clones, about 90% of them with a count of one. The ten largest clonotypes hold 3% to 3.5% of the sample.

The sequenced sample was PBMCs. This TCR was recovered from a woman aged 18-30 years in good health and CMV-seropositive. The chain links TRBV18 with TRBJ2-1; the central 9 bases match TRBD2. For the CDR3, the sequence is CASSPRPSGIGNLYNEQFF. At the DNA level, the sequence is TGTGCCAGCTCACCACGGCCTAGCGGGATTGGGAACCTCTACAATGAGCAGTTCTTC.